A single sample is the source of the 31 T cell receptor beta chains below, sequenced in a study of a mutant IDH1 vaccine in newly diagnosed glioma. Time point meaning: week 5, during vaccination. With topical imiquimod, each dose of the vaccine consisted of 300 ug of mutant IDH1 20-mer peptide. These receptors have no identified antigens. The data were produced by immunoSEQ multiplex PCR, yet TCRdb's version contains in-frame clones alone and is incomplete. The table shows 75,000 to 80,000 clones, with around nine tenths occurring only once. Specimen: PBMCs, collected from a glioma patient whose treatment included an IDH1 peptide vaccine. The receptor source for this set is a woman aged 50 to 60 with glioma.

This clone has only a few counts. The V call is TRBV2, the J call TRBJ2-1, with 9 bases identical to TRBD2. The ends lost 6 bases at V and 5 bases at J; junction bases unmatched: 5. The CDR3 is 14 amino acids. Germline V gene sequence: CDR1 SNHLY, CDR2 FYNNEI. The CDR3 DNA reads TGTGCCAGCAGCCAGGGACTAGCAGACAATGAGCAGTTCTTC. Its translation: CASSQGLADNEQFF.

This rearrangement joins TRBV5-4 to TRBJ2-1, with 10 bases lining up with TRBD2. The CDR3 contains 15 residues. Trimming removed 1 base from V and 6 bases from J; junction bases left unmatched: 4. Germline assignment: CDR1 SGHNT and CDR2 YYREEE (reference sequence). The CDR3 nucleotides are TGTGCCAGCAGCTTGAGGAGCGGGAGGGCCAATGAGCAGTTCTTC. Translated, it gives CASSLRSGRANEQFF.

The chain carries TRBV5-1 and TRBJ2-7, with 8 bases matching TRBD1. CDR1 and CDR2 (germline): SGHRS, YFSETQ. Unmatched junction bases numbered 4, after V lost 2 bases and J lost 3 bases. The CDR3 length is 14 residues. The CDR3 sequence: CASSFRDRNYEQYF. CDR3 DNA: TGCGCCAGCAGCTTCCGGGACAGGAACTACGAGCAGTACTTC. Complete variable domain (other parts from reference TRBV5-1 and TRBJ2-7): KAGVTQTPRYLIKTRGQQVTLSCSPISGHRSVSWYQQTPGQGLQFLFEYFSETQRNKGNFPGRFSGRQFSNSRSEMNVSTLELGDSALYLCASSFRDRNYEQYFGPGTRLTVT.

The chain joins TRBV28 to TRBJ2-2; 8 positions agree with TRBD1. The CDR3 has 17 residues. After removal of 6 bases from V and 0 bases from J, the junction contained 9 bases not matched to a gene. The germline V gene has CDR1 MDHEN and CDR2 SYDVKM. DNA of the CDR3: TGTGCCAGCAGCCAACTTCCGGGACAGGCGAACACCGGGGAGCTGTTTTTT. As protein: CASSQLPGQANTGELFF.

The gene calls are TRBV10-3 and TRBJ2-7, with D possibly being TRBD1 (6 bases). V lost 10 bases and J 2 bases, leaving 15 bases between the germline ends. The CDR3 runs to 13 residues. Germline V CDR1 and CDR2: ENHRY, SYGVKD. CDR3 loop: CATTGTPAYEQYF. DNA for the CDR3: TGTGCCACCACCGGGACACCAGCCTACGAGCAGTACTTC.

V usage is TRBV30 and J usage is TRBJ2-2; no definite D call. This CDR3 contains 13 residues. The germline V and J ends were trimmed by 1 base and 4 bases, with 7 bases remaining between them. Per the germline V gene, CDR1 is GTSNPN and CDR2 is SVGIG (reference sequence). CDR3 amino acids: CAWSEWGTGELFF. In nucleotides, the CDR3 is TGTGCCTGGAGTGAATGGGGCACCGGGGAGCTGTTTTTT.

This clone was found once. CDR3 sequence reads: CASSQIQTGNSPLHF. The CDR3 region has the DNA TGTGCCAGCTCACAAATTCAAACCGGGAATTCACCCCTCCACTTT. The chain couples TRBV18 to TRBJ1-6; no clear D. The CDR3 extends over 15 amino acids. V dropped 4 bases and J dropped 7 bases, with 14 bases sitting between them. Germline-derived CDR1 and CDR2 are KGHSH and LQKENI. Looking up the rest from reference TRBV18 and TRBJ1-6 gives the full variable domain: NAGVMQNPRHLVRRRGQEARLRCSPMKGHSHVYWYRQLPEEGLKFMVYLQKENIIDESGMPKERFSAEFPKEGPSILRIQQVVRGDSAAYFCASSQIQTGNSPLHFGNGTRLTVT.

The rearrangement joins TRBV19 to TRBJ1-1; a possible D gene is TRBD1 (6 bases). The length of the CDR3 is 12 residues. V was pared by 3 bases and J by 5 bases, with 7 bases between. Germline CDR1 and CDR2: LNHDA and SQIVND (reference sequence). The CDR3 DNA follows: TGTGCCAGTAGTATGAGGGGGACTGAAGCTTTCTTT. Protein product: CASSMRGTEAFF.

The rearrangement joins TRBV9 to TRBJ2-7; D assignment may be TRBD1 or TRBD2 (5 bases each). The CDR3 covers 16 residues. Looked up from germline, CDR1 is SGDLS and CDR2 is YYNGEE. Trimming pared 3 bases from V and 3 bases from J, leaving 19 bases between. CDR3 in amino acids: CASSEGWGTDLYEQYF. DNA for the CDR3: TGTGCCAGCAGCGAGGGTTGGGGGACGGACCTCTACGAGCAGTACTTC.

The CDR3 region is CASSLRTGSSVGELFF. CDR3 DNA sequence: TGTGCCAGCAGCTTAAGGACAGGGAGCAGTGTCGGGGAGCTGTTTTTT. V gene TRBV7-9 combines with J gene TRBJ2-2; the match to TRBD1 covers 8 bases. Germline CDR1 is SEHNR and CDR2 is FQNEAQ (reference sequence). Trimming at V came to 2 bases and at J to 7 bases, leaving 9 bases not matched to a gene. This CDR3 spans 16 amino acids.

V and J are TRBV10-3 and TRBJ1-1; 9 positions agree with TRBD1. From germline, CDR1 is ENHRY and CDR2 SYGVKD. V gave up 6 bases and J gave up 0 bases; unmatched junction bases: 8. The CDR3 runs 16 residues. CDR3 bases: TGTGCCATCAGCGGACAGGGGTCCTTCATGAACACTGAAGCTTTCTTT. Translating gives CAISGQGSFMNTEAFF.

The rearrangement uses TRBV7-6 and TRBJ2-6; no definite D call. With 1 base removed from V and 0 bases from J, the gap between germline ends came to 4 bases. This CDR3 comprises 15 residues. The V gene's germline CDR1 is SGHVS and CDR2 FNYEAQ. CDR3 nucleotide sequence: TGTGCCAGCAGCTTAGACCGCTCTGGGGCCAACGTCCTGACTTTC. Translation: CASSLDRSGANVLTF.

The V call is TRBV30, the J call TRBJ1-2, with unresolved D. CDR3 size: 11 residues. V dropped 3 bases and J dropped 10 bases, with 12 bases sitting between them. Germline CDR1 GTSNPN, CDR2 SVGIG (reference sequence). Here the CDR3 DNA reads TGTGCCTGGAGGCGACTGTATCCCTACACCTTC. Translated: CAWRRLYPYTF.

CDR3 amino acids: CASSYGTGGSGNTIYF. CDR3 nucleotide sequence: TGTGCCAGCAGTTATGGGACAGGGGGCTCTGGAAACACCATATATTTT. V usage is TRBV6-6 and J usage is TRBJ1-3; 11 positions agree with TRBD1. This CDR3 region has 16 residues. The germline V gene encodes CDR1 MNHNY and CDR2 SVGAGI (reference sequence). Unmatched junction bases numbered 1, after V lost 3 bases and J lost 0 bases.

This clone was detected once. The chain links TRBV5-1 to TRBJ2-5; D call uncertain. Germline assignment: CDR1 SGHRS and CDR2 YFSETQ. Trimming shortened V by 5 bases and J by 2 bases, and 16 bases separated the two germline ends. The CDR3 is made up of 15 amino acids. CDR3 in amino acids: CASRVALRQQETQYF. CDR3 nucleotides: TGCGCCAGCAGAGTGGCCCTAAGGCAGCAAGAGACCCAGTACTTC.

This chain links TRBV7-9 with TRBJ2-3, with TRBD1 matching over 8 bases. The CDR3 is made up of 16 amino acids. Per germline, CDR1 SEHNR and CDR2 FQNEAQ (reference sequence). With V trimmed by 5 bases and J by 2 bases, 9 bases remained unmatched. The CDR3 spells CASSLPRDRPTDTQYF. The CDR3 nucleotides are TGTGCCAGCAGCCTCCCCCGGGACAGGCCCACAGATACGCAGTATTTT.

The CDR3 DNA follows: TGCGCCAGCAGCTCGGGACAGAAAAATGCTTTCTTT. It yields the protein CASSSGQKNAFF. The chain links TRBV5-1 to TRBJ1-1, with 7 bases lining up with TRBD1. This CDR3 comprises 12 residues. The junction had 7 bases not matched to a gene; V was cut back by 3 bases and J by 11 bases. CDR1 and CDR2 (germline): SGHRS, YFSETQ.

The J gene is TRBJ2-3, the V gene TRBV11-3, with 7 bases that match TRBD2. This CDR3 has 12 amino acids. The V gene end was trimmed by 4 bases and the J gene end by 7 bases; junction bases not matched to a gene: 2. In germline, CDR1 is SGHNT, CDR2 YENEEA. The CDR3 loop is CASSSGGNTQYF. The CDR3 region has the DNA TGTGCCAGCAGCTCGGGGGGAAATACGCAGTATTTT.

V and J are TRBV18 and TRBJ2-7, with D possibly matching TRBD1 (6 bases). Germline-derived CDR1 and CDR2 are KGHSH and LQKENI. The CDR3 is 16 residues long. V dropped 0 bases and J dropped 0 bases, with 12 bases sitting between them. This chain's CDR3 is CASSPPDRGSSYEQYF. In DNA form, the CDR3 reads TGTGCCAGCTCACCACCGGACAGAGGGTCCTCCTACGAGCAGTACTTC. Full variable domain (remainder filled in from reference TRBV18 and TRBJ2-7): NAGVMQNPRHLVRRRGQEARLRCSPMKGHSHVYWYRQLPEEGLKFMVYLQKENIIDESGMPKERFSAEFPKEGPSILRIQQVVRGDSAAYFCASSPPDRGSSYEQYFGPGTRLTVT.

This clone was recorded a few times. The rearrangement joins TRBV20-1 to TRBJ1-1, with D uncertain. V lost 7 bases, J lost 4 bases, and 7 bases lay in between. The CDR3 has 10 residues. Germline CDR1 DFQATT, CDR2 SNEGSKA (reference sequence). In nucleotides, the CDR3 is TGCAGTGGGCGGCTCACTGAAGCTTTCTTT. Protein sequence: CSGRLTEAFF.

CDR3 DNA sequence: TGCAGCGTTGAAAGCGTGAGGGGAACTGAAGCTTTCTTT. Translated, it gives CSVESVRGTEAFF. The rearrangement uses TRBV29-1 and TRBJ1-1; the D gene is possibly TRBD1 (5 bases). CDR1 and CDR2 from the germline V gene are SQVTM and ANQGSEA. CDR3 length: 13 amino acids. V lost 2 bases to trimming and J lost 5 bases, with 12 bases between them.

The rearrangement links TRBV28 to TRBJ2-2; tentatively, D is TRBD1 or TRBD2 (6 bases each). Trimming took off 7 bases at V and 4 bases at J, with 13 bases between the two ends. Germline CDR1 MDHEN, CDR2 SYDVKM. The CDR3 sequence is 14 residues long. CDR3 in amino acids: CASKGDGGTGELFF. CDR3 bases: TGTGCCAGCAAGGGGGACGGGGGCACCGGGGAGCTGTTTTTT. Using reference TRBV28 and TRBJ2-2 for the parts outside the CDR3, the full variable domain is DVKVTQSSRYLVKRTGEKVFLECVQDMDHENMFWYRQDPGLGLRLIYFSYDVKMKEKGDIPEGYSVSREKKERFSLILESASTNQTSMYLCASKGDGGTGELFFGEGSRLTVL.

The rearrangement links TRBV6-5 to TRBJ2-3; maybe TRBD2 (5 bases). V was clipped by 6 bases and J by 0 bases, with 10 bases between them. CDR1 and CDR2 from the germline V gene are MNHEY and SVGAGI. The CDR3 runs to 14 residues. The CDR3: CASRTLGSTDTQYF. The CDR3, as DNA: TGTGCCAGCAGAACACTAGGAAGCACAGATACGCAGTATTTT.

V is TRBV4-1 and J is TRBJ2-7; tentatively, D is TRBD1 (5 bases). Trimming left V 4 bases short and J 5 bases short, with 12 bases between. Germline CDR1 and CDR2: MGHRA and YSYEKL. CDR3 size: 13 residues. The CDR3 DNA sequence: TGCGCCAGCAGCCGCCCAGGGTTCCACGAGCAGTACTTC. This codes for CASSRPGFHEQYF.

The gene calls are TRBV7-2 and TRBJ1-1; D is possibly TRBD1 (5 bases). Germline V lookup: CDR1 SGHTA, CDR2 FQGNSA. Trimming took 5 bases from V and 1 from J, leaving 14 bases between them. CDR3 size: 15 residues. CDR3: CASSPQTDSNTEAFF. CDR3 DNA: TGTGCCAGCAGCCCGCAGACAGACTCGAACACTGAAGCTTTCTTT. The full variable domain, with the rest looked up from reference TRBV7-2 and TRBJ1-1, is GAGVSQSPSNKVTEKGKDVELRCDPISGHTALYWYRQSLGQGLEFLIYFQGNSAPDKSGLPSDRFSAERTGGSVSTLTIQRTQQEDSAVYLCASSPQTDSNTEAFFGQGTRLTVV.

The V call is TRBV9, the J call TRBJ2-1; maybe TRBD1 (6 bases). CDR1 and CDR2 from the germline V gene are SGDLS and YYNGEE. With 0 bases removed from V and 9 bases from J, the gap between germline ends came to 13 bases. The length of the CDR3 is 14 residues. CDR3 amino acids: CASSVARGTFEQFF. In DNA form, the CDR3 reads TGTGCCAGCAGCGTAGCGAGAGGGACATTTGAGCAGTTCTTC. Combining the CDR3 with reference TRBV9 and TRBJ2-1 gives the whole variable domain DSGVTQTPKHLITATGQRVTLRCSPRSGDLSVYWYQQSLDQGLQFLIQYYNGEERAKGNILERFSAQQFPDLHSELNLSSLELGDSALYFCASSVARGTFEQFFGPGTRLTVL.

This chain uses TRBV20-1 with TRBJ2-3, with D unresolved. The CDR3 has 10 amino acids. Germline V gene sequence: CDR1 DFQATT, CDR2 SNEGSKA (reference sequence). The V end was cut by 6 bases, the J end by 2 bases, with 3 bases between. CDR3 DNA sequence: TGCAGTGCCTCCACAGATACGCAGTATTTT. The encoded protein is CSASTDTQYF.

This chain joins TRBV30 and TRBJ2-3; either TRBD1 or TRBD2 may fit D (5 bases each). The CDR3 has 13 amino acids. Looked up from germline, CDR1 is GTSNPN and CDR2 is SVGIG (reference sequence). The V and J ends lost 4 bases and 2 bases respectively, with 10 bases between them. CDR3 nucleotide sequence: TGTGCCTGGAAAGGGACGGTCACAGATACGCAGTATTTT. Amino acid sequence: CAWKGTVTDTQYF.

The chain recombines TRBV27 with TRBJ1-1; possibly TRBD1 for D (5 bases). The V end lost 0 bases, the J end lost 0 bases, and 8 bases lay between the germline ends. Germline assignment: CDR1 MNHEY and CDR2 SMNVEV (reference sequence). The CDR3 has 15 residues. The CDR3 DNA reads TGTGCCAGCAGTTTATCAAGGGGACTGAACACTGAAGCTTTCTTT. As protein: CASSLSRGLNTEAFF.

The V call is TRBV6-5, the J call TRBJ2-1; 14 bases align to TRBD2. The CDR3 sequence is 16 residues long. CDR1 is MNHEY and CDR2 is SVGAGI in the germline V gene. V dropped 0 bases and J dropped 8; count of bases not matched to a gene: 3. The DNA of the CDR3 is TGTGCCAGCAGTTACTCCGGGACTAGCGGGAGCTATGAGCAGTTCTTC. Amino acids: CASSYSGTSGSYEQFF.

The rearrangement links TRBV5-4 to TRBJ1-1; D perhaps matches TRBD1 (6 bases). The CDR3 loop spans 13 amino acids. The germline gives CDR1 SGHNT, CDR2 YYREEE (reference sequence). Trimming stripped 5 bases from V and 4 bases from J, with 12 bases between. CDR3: CASSDGGLTEAFF. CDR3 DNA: TGTGCCAGCAGTGATGGGGGGCTCACTGAAGCTTTCTTT.